This TCR beta chain comes out of a study of T cell responses to AZD1222 COVID-19 vaccine. The method was immunoSEQ multiplex PCR; TCRdb's version includes in-frame clones alone and lacks a portion of them. This repertoire shows 120,000 or so clones, approximately 82% found once; its top ten account for about a quarter. To note about this clone: Its antigen is unknown.

This CDR3 is 17 amino acids long. The V gene's germline CDR1 is SGHRS and CDR2 YFSETQ. V was shortened by 0 bases and J by 4 bases, with 19 bases between the two germline ends. Whether given at about 4 or about 12 weeks, second doses were pooled. Study-wide findings and caveats: Dominant CD4 TCR responses targeted spike regions 160-218 and 743-854. Just six AZD1222 recipients were seropositive at baseline.

Sequenced material: peripheral blood, taken 28 days after the second AZD1222 dose. The J gene is TRBJ1-2, the V gene TRBV5-1; D possibly corresponds to TRBD1 (5 bases). The source is an adult who received the AZD1222 COVID-19 vaccine. CDR3: CASSLGSEWGFRYGYTF. Written as DNA, the CDR3 is TGCGCCAGCAGCTTGGGGTCAGAGTGGGGCTTTCGCTATGGCTACACCTTC.